This is a list of T cell receptor beta chains from one sample in a study of PD-1 blockade in classical Hodgkin lymphoma. This table comes from immunoSEQ multiplex PCR, and its TCRdb copy is limited to in-frame clones, with some not included. The sample contains 15,000 or so clones, about four fifths of which appear only once. The input for sequencing was peripheral blood mononuclear cells (PBMCs), taken at baseline. The receptors stem from a human donor with classical Hodgkin lymphoma. CDR3s include the opening cysteine and the closing phenylalanine or tryptophan. Fields, in order: D gene, V gene, J gene, clone size, CDR3 DNA, CDR3 protein. D genes are given only for firm matches. Clone size is given for some rows only: seen once, a few or many times, or a class if the clone is expanded.

D gene: .; V gene: TRBV9; J gene: TRBJ2-3; clone size: .; CDR3 DNA: TGTGCCAGCAGCGTAGGGGGCGTCGATACGCAGTATTTT; CDR3 protein: CASSVGGVDTQYF
D gene: .; V gene: TRBV15; J gene: TRBJ1-1; clone size: .; CDR3 DNA: TGTGCCACCAGCAGAGGAGGGACCTCGGGAACTGAAGCTTTCTTT; CDR3 protein: CATSRGGTSGTEAFF
D gene: .; V gene: TRBV7-9; J gene: TRBJ2-1; clone size: .; CDR3 DNA: TGTGCCAGCAGCTTAGGCGGGACGAGTAACAATGAGCAGTTCTTC; CDR3 protein: CASSLGGTSNNEQFF
D gene: .; V gene: TRBV7-2; J gene: TRBJ2-7; clone size: .; CDR3 DNA: TGTGCCAGCAGCTTAGGAGGGCTATACGAGCAGTACTTC; CDR3 protein: CASSLGGLYEQYF
D gene: .; V gene: TRBV18; J gene: TRBJ2-3; clone size: .; CDR3 DNA: TGTGCCAGCTCACCACTTATGGAGGGGTTTTTTAGCACAGATACGCAGTATTTT; CDR3 protein: CASSPLMEGFFSTDTQYF
D gene: TRBD1; V gene: TRBV7-9; J gene: TRBJ2-1; clone size: few; CDR3 DNA: TGTGCCAGCAGCTCCTGGGGTAGGGGGCAAAGTGAGCAGTTCTTC; CDR3 protein: CASSSWGRGQSEQFF
D gene: .; V gene: TRBV29-1; J gene: TRBJ1-2; clone size: .; CDR3 DNA: TGCAGCGTTGAATTCAGGGACTATGGCTACACCTTC; CDR3 protein: CSVEFRDYGYTF
D gene: .; V gene: TRBV6-5; J gene: TRBJ2-6; clone size: .; CDR3 DNA: TGTGCCAGCAGTCCCTCTACCTCTGGGGCCAACGTCCTGACTTTC; CDR3 protein: CASSPSTSGANVLTF
D gene: TRBD1; V gene: TRBV19; J gene: TRBJ2-1; clone size: once; CDR3 DNA: TGTGCCAGTAGCAAAGACAGGGGGACCTACAATGAGCAGTTCTTC; CDR3 protein: CASSKDRGTYNEQFF
D gene: TRBD1; V gene: TRBV7-2; J gene: TRBJ1-2; clone size: .; CDR3 DNA: TGTGCCAGCAGCAAAGCGAGCCAGGGACAGAACTATGGCTACACCTTC; CDR3 protein: CASSKASQGQNYGYTF
D gene: .; V gene: TRBV4-1; J gene: TRBJ1-1; clone size: few; CDR3 DNA: TGCGCCAGCAGCCAAGTAATGGTCATGGCAGCTGAAGCTTTCTTT; CDR3 protein: CASSQVMVMAAEAFF
D gene: .; V gene: TRBV19; J gene: TRBJ1-6; clone size: .; CDR3 DNA: TGTGCCAGTAGTACTGCGGGGGGTCGTGAGAATTCACCCCCCCACTTT; CDR3 protein: CASSTAGGRENSPPHF
D gene: TRBD1; V gene: TRBV27; J gene: TRBJ1-3; clone size: .; CDR3 DNA: TGTGCCAGCAGTTTAGTATGGGTTCGAGAGCCAGGGACAGGGGAAGGAAACACCATATATTTT; CDR3 protein: CASSLVWVREPGTGEGNTIYF
D gene: .; V gene: TRBV28; J gene: TRBJ1-4; clone size: .; CDR3 DNA: TGTGCCAGCAGAGGCCCCGGTGAAAAACTGTTTTTT; CDR3 protein: CASRGPGEKLFF
D gene: TRBD1; V gene: TRBV29-1; J gene: TRBJ2-7; clone size: once; CDR3 DNA: TGCAGCGTTGAACGGGACAGGGGGCAAGGCGAGCAGTACTTC; CDR3 protein: CSVERDRGQGEQYF
D gene: TRBD2; V gene: TRBV10-3; J gene: TRBJ2-1; clone size: .; CDR3 DNA: TGTGCCATCAGTGATTGGGAGCGGGGGGGCGCGTTCGAGTCCTACAATGAGCAGTTCTTC; CDR3 protein: CAISDWERGGAFESYNEQFF
D gene: TRBD2; V gene: TRBV18; J gene: TRBJ2-7; clone size: .; CDR3 DNA: TGTGCCAGCTCACCGAGGTCTAGCGGGGGGACCTACGAGCAGTACTTC; CDR3 protein: CASSPRSSGGTYEQYF